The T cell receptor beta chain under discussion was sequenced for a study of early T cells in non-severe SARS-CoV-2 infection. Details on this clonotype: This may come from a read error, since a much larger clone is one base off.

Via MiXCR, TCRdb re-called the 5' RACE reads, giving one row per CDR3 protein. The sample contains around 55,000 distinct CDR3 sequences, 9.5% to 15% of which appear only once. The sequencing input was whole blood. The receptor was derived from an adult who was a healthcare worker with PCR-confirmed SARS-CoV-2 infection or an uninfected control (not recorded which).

CDR3 region: CVSSLVIQSEGEAFF. The CDR3 DNA reads as TGTGTCAGCAGCTTAGTCATTCAGTCCGAGGGTGAAGCTTTCTTT. The V gene is TRBV7-8, the J gene TRBJ1-1, with D hard to call. Germline V gene sequence: CDR1 SGHVS, CDR2 FQNEAQ. This CDR3 contains 15 residues.